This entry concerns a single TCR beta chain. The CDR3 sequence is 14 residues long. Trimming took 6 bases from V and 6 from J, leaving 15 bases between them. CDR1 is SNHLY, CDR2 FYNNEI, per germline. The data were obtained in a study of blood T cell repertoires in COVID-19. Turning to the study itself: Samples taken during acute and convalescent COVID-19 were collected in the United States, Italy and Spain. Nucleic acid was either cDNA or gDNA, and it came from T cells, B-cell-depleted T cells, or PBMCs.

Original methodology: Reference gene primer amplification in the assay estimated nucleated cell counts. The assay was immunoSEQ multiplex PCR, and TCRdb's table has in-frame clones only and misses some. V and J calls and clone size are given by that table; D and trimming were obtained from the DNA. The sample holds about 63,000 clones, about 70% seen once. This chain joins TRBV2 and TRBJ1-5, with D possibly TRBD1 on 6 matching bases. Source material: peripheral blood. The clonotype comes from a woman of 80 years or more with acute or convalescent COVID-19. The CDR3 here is CASRDEQGFQPQHF. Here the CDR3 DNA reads TGTGCCAGCAGGGATGAACAGGGTTTTCAGCCCCAGCATTTT.